This T cell receptor beta chain was identified in a study of T cell changes during pregnancy in multiple sclerosis. Produced via immunoSEQ multiplex PCR; TCRdb's table is partial and in-frame only. Among roughly 120,000 clones listed, more than 85% were seen once. The CDR3 length is 19 residues. The V gene's germline CDR1 is MGHRA and CDR2 YSYEKL. Losses at the gene ends were 0 bases for V and 2 bases for J; bases not matched to a gene: 11. The sequence was obtained from a female donor with multiple sclerosis, enrolled in a pregnancy study. The source material was peripheral blood, sampled in the third trimester of pregnancy. The chain employs TRBV4-1 and TRBJ2-7; 12 bases line up with TRBD2. In DNA form, the CDR3 reads TGCGCCAGCAGCCAAGATTCGCCTAGCGGGGGGGCCCAAACCTACGAGCAGTACTTC. Its protein product is CASSQDSPSGGAQTYEQYF.